This T cell receptor (beta chain) was profiled in a study of T cell responses to AZD1222 COVID-19 vaccine. TCRdb keeps only in-frame clones here, not all; method: immunoSEQ multiplex PCR. The table lists tens of thousands of clones, around 91% of them singletons. Findings and limits, study-wide: Vaccine-related CD4 TCRs covered spike, predominating at 160-218 and 743-854. Spike-specific TCRs gained breadth and depth after people received two AZD1222 doses. The donor group comprised mostly white British people and more females; the analysis possibly underestimated clonal diversity. Just 5 to 7 AZD1222 recipients were seropositive at baseline.

Note on this clone: Its target is not known.

The sample here was peripheral blood, taken on day 0 of MenACWY control vaccination. This receptor was obtained from an adult in good health.

CDR3 nucleotide sequence: TGTGCCAGCAGTTACTCCCACTCACTAGAAAAACTGTTTTTT. Translation: CASSYSHSLEKLFF. The V and J genes are TRBV6-5 and TRBJ1-4, with D uncertain. The germline gives CDR1 MNHEY, CDR2 SVGAGI. This CDR3 is built from 14 residues. The V end lost 0 bases, the J end lost 8 bases, and 10 bases lay between the germline ends.